The 10 T cell receptor beta chains below come from one sample, sequenced in a study of a mutant IDH1 vaccine in newly diagnosed glioma. The sample's time point: week 47, end of study. Topical imiquimod accompanied each vaccine dose, which consisted of 300 ug of mutant IDH1 20-mer peptide. No antigens are known for them. Only in-frame clones appear in the TCRdb table, and some are missing; sequencing was by immunoSEQ multiplex PCR. The sample carries roughly 34,000 clones, around 90% recorded once. The starting material was PBMCs, obtained from a glioma patient whose treatment included an IDH1 peptide vaccine. The receptor set was obtained from a woman aged 40 to 50 with glioma.

This clone has only a few counts. The V call is TRBV2, the J call TRBJ1-5; tentative D call: TRBD1 (5 bases). The CDR3 runs 13 residues. Germline V gene sequence: CDR1 SNHLY, CDR2 FYNNEI. Trimming stripped 6 bases from V and 4 bases from J, with 10 bases between. CDR3 in DNA: TGTGCCAGCAGCCGACAGTCAAATCAGCCCCAGCATTTT. It is translated as CASSRQSNQPQHF.

This chain joins TRBV2 and TRBJ2-5; D is unclear. The CDR3 covers 13 residues. The germline V gene encodes CDR1 SNHLY and CDR2 FYNNEI. Between the trimmed V and J ends, which lost 7 bases and 1 base, there was a span of 10 bases. The CDR3 bases are TGTGCCAGCAACGGGCCATTCCAAGAGACCCAGTACTTC. Translation: CASNGPFQETQYF.

V usage is TRBV9 and J usage is TRBJ2-7, with D possibly called TRBD1 or TRBD2 (6 bases each). CDR3 size: 15 residues. Trimming removed 6 bases from V and 5 bases from J, with 21 bases in between. Germline assignment: CDR1 SGDLS and CDR2 YYNGEE. The chain's CDR3 is CASTKGGRKGDEQYF. The CDR3 bases are TGTGCCAGCACCAAAGGAGGGCGCAAGGGGGACGAGCAGTACTTC. Drawing the rest from reference TRBV9 and TRBJ2-7, the complete variable domain is DSGVTQTPKHLITATGQRVTLRCSPRSGDLSVYWYQQSLDQGLQFLIQYYNGEERAKGNILERFSAQQFPDLHSELNLSSLELGDSALYFCASTKGGRKGDEQYFGPGTRLTVT.

This chain links TRBV27 with TRBJ2-7; 10 positions agree with TRBD1. V was pared by 5 bases and J by 3 bases, with 4 bases of the junction left unmatched. CDR1 MNHEY and CDR2 SMNVEV come from the germline V gene (reference sequence). The CDR3 runs 14 residues. CDR3 sequence reads: CASSPRTGGYEQYF. Here the CDR3 DNA reads TGTGCCAGCAGTCCACGGACAGGGGGCTACGAGCAGTACTTC.

The chain is built from TRBV19 and TRBJ2-5; TRBD2 agrees at 10 bases. With 1 base clipped from V and 1 base from J, the junction kept 0 bases outside the gene matches. The germline CDR1 and CDR2 sequences are LNHDA and SQIVND (reference sequence). This CDR3 is built from 15 residues. The CDR3 nucleotides are TGTGCCAGTAGTATAGGGACTAGCGGCCAAGAGACCCAGTACTTC. Translating gives CASSIGTSGQETQYF.

This chain connects TRBV19 to TRBJ1-5; a possible D gene is TRBD1 (6 bases). The V gene lost 5 bases and the J gene lost 0 bases, with 8 bases spanning the gap. Germline V lookup: CDR1 LNHDA, CDR2 SQIVND (reference sequence). This CDR3 comprises 14 residues. CDR3 region: CASSGQHSNQPQHF. CDR3 in DNA: TGTGCCAGTAGTGGACAGCATAGCAATCAGCCCCAGCATTTT.

The V call is TRBV28, the J call TRBJ1-5; D is unresolved. Germline V gives CDR1 MDHEN, CDR2 SYDVKM. The CDR3 sequence is 18 residues long. The V and J ends lost 5 bases and 0 bases respectively, with 20 bases between them. The CDR3 loop reads CASSLPWWDQNSNQPQHF. CDR3 nucleotide sequence: TGTGCCAGCAGTCTCCCGTGGTGGGATCAGAATAGCAATCAGCCCCAGCATTTT. Looking up the rest from reference TRBV28 and TRBJ1-5 gives the full variable domain: DVKVTQSSRYLVKRTGEKVFLECVQDMDHENMFWYRQDPGLGLRLIYFSYDVKMKEKGDIPEGYSVSREKKERFSLILESASTNQTSMYLCASSLPWWDQNSNQPQHFGDGTRLSIL.

The chain combines TRBV15 with TRBJ1-2; TRBD1 agrees at 9 bases. This CDR3 contains 17 residues. Germline CDR1 LNHNV, CDR2 YYDKDF (reference sequence). V was pared by 0 bases and J by 6 bases, with 11 bases of the junction left unmatched. CDR3 in DNA: TGTGCCACCAGCAGAGATCCAGGGACAGGGAGAACTAATGGCTACACCTTC. It encodes CATSRDPGTGRTNGYTF.

The chain's CDR3 is CASSPTAVNTEAFF. CDR3 coding DNA: TGTGCCAGCTCACCAACAGCTGTGAACACTGAAGCTTTCTTT. V usage is TRBV18 and J usage is TRBJ1-1; unclear D gene. Germline V gives CDR1 KGHSH, CDR2 LQKENI. The CDR3 consists of 14 residues. V was shortened by 2 bases and J by 0 bases, with 7 bases between the two germline ends. Supplemented by reference TRBV18 and TRBJ1-1, the full variable domain reads NAGVMQNPRHLVRRRGQEARLRCSPMKGHSHVYWYRQLPEEGLKFMVYLQKENIIDESGMPKERFSAEFPKEGPSILRIQQVVRGDSAAYFCASSPTAVNTEAFFGQGTRLTVV.

CDR3 sequence reads: CASSLSGQHQETQYF. The DNA of the CDR3 is TGTGCCAGCAGCTTATCGGGCCAGCACCAAGAGACCCAGTACTTC. The chain links TRBV7-8 to TRBJ2-5; no clear D gene. The V and J ends lost 2 bases and 0 bases respectively, with 10 bases between them. Germline V gene data show CDR1 as SGHVS and CDR2 as FQNEAQ. This CDR3 comprises 15 residues.